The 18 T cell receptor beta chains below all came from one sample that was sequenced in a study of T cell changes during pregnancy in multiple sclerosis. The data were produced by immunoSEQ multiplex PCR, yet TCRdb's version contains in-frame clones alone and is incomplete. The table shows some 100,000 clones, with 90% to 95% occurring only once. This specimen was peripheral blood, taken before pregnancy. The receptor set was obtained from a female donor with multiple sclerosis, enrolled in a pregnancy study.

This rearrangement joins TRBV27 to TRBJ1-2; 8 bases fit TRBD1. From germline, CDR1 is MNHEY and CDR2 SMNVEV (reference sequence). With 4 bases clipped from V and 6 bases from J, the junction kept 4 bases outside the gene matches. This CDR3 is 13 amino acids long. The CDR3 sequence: CASSWTGFDGYTF. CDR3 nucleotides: TGTGCCAGCAGTTGGACAGGGTTCGATGGCTACACCTTC.

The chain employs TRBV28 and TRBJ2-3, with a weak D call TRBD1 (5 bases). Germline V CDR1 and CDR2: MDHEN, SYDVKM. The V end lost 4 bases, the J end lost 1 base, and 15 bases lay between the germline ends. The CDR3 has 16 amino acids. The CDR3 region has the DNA TGTGCCAGCAGTTCCCCCCCCAGGGTTGGCACAGATACGCAGTATTTT. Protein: CASSSPPRVGTDTQYF.

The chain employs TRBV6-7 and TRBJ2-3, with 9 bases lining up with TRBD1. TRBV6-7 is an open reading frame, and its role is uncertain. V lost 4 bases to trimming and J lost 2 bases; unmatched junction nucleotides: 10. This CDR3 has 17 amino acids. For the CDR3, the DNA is TGTGCCAGCAGTTTCCGGGACAGGGTGGGGCACACAGATACGCAGTATTTT. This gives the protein CASSFRDRVGHTDTQYF.

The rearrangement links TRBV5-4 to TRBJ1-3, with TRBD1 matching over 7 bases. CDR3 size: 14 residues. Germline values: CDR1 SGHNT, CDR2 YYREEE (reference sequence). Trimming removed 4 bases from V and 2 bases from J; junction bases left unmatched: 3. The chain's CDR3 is CASSGDRAGNTIYF. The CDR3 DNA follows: TGTGCCAGCAGCGGGGACAGAGCTGGAAACACCATATATTTT.

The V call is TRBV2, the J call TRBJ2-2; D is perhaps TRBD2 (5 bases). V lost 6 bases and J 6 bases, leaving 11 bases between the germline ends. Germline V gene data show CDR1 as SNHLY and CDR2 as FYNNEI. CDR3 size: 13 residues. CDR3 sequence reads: CASSGKVPGELFF. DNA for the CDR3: TGTGCCAGCAGCGGGAAGGTCCCCGGGGAGCTGTTTTTT.

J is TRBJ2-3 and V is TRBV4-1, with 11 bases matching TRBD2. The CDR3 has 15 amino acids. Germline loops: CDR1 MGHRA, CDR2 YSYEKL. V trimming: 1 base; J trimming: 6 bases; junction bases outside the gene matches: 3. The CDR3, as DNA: TGCGCCAGCAGCCAAGGACTAGCGGGAATCGATACGCAGTATTTT. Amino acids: CASSQGLAGIDTQYF.

In DNA, the CDR3 is TGTGCCAGCAGGCGGGAGTTGCCTGATACGCAGTATTTT. Translation: CASRRELPDTQYF. V and J are TRBV2 and TRBJ2-3; 7 bases map to TRBD2. V lost 6 bases, J lost 6 bases, and 6 bases stayed unmatched. CDR3 length: 13 residues. The V gene's germline CDR1 is SNHLY and CDR2 FYNNEI. The variable domain in full, with the rest retrieved from reference TRBV2 and TRBJ2-3, is EPEVTQTPSHQVTQMGQEVILRCVPISNHLYFYWYRQILGQKVEFLVSFYNNEISEKSEIFDDQFSVERPDGSNFTLKIRSTKLEDSAMYFCASRRELPDTQYFGPGTRLTVL.

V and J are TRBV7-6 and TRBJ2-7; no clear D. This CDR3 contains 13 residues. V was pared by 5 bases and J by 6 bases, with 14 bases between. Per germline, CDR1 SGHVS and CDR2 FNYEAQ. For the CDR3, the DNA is TGTGCCAGCAGCCCCCTCGGCGGAGCCGAGCAGTACTTC. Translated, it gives CASSPLGGAEQYF.

CDR3 in DNA: TGTGCCACCAACCCCCGGACAGGAGAAAGCACAGATACGCAGTATTTT. Translating gives CATNPRTGESTDTQYF. The chain uses TRBV27 and TRBJ2-3; 7 bases fit TRBD1. Losses at the gene ends were 10 bases for V and 0 bases for J; bases not matched to a gene: 13. The V gene's germline CDR1 is MNHEY and CDR2 SMNVEV (reference sequence). CDR3 length equals 16 residues.

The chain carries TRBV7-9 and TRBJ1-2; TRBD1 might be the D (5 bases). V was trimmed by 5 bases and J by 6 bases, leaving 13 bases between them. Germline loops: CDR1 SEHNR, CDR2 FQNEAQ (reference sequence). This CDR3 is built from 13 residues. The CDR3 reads CASSPRGYNGYTF. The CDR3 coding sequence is TGTGCCAGCAGCCCCCGGGGGTATAATGGCTACACCTTC.

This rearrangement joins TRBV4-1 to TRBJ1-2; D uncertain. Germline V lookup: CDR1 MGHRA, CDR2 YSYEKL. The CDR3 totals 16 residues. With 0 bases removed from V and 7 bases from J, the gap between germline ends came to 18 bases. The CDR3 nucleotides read TGCGCCAGCAGCCAAGAGAGTCGGGTGACGGGTGGTGGCTACACCTTC. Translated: CASSQESRVTGGGYTF.

Here the CDR3 DNA reads TGTGCCAGCAGTTCAAGCGTACAGGGAGTCTACGAGCAGTACTTC. This translates into CASSSSVQGVYEQYF. The rearrangement joins TRBV7-8 to TRBJ2-7, with D perhaps TRBD1 (6 bases). Germline-derived CDR1 and CDR2 are SGHVS and FQNEAQ. Trimming removed 6 bases from V and 3 bases from J, with 18 bases in between. This CDR3 has 15 amino acids.

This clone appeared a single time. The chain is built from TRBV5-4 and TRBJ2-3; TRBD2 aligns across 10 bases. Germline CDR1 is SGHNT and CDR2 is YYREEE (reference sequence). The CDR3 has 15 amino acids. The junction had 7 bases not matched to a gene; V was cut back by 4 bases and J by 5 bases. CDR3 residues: CASSPSGSKVDTQYF. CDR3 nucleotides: TGTGCCAGCAGCCCTAGCGGGAGCAAAGTAGATACGCAGTATTTT.

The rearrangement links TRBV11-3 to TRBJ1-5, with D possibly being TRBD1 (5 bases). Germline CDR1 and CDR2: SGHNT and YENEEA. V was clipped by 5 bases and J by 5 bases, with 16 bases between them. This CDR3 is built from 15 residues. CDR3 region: CASSVSGHLYQPQHF. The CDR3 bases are TGTGCCAGCAGCGTCTCCGGACACCTTTATCAGCCCCAGCATTTT.

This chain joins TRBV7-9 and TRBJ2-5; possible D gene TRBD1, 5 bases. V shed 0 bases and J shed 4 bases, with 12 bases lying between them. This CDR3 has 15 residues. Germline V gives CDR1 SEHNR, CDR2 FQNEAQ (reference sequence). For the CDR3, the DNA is TGTGCCAGCAGCTTAGCGTCTAGGGGCAGAGAGACCCAGTACTTC. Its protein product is CASSLASRGRETQYF.

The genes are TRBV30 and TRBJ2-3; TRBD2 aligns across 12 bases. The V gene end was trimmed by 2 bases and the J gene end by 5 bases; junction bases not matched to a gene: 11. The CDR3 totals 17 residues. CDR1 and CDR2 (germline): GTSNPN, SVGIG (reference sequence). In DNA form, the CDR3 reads TGTGCCTGGAGTTCCTCCCGGACTAGCGGGATGGTAGATACGCAGTATTTT. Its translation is CAWSSSRTSGMVDTQYF.

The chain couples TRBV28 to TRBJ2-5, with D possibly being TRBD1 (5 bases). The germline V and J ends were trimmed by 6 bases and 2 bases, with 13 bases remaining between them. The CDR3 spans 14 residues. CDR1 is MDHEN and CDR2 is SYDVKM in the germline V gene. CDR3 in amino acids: CASSLQAQQETQYF. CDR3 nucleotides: TGTGCCAGCAGCTTACAGGCGCAACAAGAGACCCAGTACTTC. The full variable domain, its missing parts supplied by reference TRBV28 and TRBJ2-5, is DVKVTQSSRYLVKRTGEKVFLECVQDMDHENMFWYRQDPGLGLRLIYFSYDVKMKEKGDIPEGYSVSREKKERFSLILESASTNQTSMYLCASSLQAQQETQYFGPGTRLLVL.

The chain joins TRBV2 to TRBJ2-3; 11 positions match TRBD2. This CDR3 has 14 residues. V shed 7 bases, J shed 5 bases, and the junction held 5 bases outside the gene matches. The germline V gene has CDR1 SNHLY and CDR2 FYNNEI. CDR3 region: CASNSGRGQDTQYF. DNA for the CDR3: TGTGCCAGCAATAGCGGGAGGGGGCAAGATACGCAGTATTTT.